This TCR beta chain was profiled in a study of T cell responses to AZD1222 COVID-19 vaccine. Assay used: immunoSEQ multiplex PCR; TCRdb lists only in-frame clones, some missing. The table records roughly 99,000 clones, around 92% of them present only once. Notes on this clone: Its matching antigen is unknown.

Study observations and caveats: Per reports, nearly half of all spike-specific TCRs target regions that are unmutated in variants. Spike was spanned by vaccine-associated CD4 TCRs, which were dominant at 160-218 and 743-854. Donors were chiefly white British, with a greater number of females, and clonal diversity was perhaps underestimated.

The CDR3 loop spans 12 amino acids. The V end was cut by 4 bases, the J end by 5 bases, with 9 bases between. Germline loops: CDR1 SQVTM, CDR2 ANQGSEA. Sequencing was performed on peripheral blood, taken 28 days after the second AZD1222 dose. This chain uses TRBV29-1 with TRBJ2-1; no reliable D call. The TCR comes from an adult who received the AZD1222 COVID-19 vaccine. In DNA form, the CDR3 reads TGCAGCGTTGTTCTCCCCGACAATGAGCAGTTCTTC. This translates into CSVVLPDNEQFF.